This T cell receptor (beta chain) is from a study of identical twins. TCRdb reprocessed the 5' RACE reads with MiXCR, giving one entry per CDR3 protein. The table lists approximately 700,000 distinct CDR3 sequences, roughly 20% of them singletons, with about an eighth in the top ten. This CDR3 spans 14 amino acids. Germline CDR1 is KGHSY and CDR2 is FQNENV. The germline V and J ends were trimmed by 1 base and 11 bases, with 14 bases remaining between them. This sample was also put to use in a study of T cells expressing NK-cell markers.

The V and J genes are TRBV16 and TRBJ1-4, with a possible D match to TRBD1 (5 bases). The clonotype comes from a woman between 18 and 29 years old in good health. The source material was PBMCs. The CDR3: CASSQFPGTLKLFF. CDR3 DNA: TGTGCCAGCAGCCAATTCCCCGGGACGCTTAAACTGTTTTTT. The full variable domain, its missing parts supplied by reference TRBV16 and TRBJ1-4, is GEEVAQTPKHLVRGEGQKAKLYCAPIKGHSYVFWYQQVLKNEFKFLISFQNENVFDETGMPKERFSAKCLPNSPCSLEIQATKLEDSAVYFCASSQFPGTLKLFFGSGTQLSVL.